Listed here is a single TCR beta chain. This record comes from a study of blood T cell repertoires in COVID-19. Background on the study: Sources were T cells, B-cell-depleted T cells, or PBMCs; the material itself was cDNA or gDNA.

Clones were read by immunoSEQ multiplex PCR, and TCRdb kept only the in-frame ones, dropping some. Here the sample spans about 50,000 clones, 85% being singletons. CDR1 and CDR2 from the germline V gene are MNHEY and SVGEGT. CDR3 size: 12 residues. Trimming took 4 bases from V and 6 from J, leaving 7 bases between them. The sample consisted of peripheral blood. This TCR was sampled from a man aged 55 to 70 with acute or convalescent COVID-19. The rearrangement uses TRBV6-2 or TRBV6-3 and TRBJ1-5; D is undetermined. The CDR3 coding sequence is TGTGCCAGCAGTTCTAGAGGTCAGCCCCAGCATTTT. It encodes CASSSRGQPQHF.